This entry features one T cell receptor beta chain sequence. Its target is unknown. This entry is derived from a study of neoadjuvant anti-PD-1 for oral cavity cancer. Study-level points and caveats: Pretreatment Treg/Th17 ratio correlated inversely with post-treatment tumor clonality.

Assay: immunoSEQ multiplex PCR; the TCRdb copy retains only in-frame clones and omits some. The table lists 50,000 to 65,000 clones, 65% to 80% of them singletons. The trim removed 0 bases at V and 8 bases at J, leaving 5 bases unmatched. The CDR3 contains 15 residues. Germline V gene lookup returns CDR1 SGDLS and CDR2 YYNGEE. The chain employs TRBV9 and TRBJ2-1; 10 bases are a match to TRBD2. The clonotype was recovered from a person between 35 and 79 years old with oral cavity squamous cell carcinoma. This specimen was PBMCs, taken before nivolumab (anti-PD-1) treatment. DNA for the CDR3: TGTGCCAGCAGCGTAGGTAGCGGGAGGACCTATGAGCAGTTCTTC. Translating it yields CASSVGSGRTYEQFF.